One and the same sample provided the 29 T cell receptor beta chains below, sequenced in a study of STAT5B mutations in CD4+ large granular lymphocyte leukemia. Produced via immunoSEQ multiplex PCR; TCRdb's table is partial and in-frame only. Of 30,000 to 40,000 clones in the sample, 69% were seen once. The source material was CD4+ T cells from blood buffy coats. The source of these receptors is a human donor in good health.

This clone came up once. The V call is TRBV5-6, the J call TRBJ1-2; 9 positions match TRBD1. Germline values: CDR1 SGHDT, CDR2 YYEEEE. The V segment lost 3 bases and the J segment 4 bases; nucleotides outside the gene matches: 13. The CDR3 consists of 17 residues. The CDR3 region is CASSSSGTGIRPYGYTF. CDR3 coding DNA: TGTGCCAGCAGCTCCTCCGGGACAGGGATAAGACCCTATGGCTACACCTTC. The full variable domain, with the rest looked up from reference TRBV5-6 and TRBJ1-2, is DAGVTQSPTHLIKTRGQQVTLRCSPKSGHDTVSWYQQALGQGPQFIFQYYEEEERQRGNFPDRFSGHQFPNYSSELNVNALLLGDSALYLCASSSSGTGIRPYGYTFGSGTRLTVV.

The chain couples TRBV4-3 to TRBJ2-2, with TRBD1 matching over 7 bases. Trimming at V came to 5 bases and at J to 1 base, leaving 4 bases not matched to a gene. There are 15 residues in the CDR3. The germline gives CDR1 LGHNA, CDR2 YSLEER. The CDR3 nucleotides read TGCGCCAGCAGCTCCCGGACAGGGAACACCGGGGAGCTGTTTTTT. It encodes CASSSRTGNTGELFF.

The chain employs TRBV10-3 and TRBJ1-3; D call uncertain. V lost 0 bases, J lost 1 base, and 7 bases lay in between. The CDR3 is 15 amino acids. Germline V gene lookup returns CDR1 ENHRY and CDR2 SYGVKD. CDR3 loop: CAISESGGSGNTIYF. The CDR3 DNA reads as TGTGCCATCAGTGAGTCCGGCGGTTCTGGAAACACCATATATTTT.

The chain has TRBV19 and TRBJ1-1, with 8 bases matching TRBD1. Germline values: CDR1 LNHDA, CDR2 SQIVND (reference sequence). The CDR3 totals 13 residues. V gave up 6 bases and J gave up 3 bases; unmatched junction bases: 3. The CDR3 bases are TGTGCCAGTAGAGGACAGGGATACACTGAAGCTTTCTTT. This codes for CASRGQGYTEAFF.

This clone is termed medium-sized (0.01 to 0.1%). The chain couples TRBV7-9 to TRBJ1-1; 8 bases are a match to TRBD1. The V gene's germline CDR1 is SEHNR and CDR2 FQNEAQ (reference sequence). V lost 5 bases and J lost 4; bases outside the gene matches: 9. CDR3 length: 15 residues. The DNA of the CDR3 is TGTGCCAGCAGCCGCCCCCGGACAGGGTTCACTGAAGCTTTCTTT. The encoded protein is CASSRPRTGFTEAFF. Based on the CDR3 plus reference TRBV7-9 and TRBJ1-1, the full variable domain is DTGVSQNPRHKITKRGQNVTFRCDPISEHNRLYWYRQTLGQGPEFLTYFQNEAQLEKSRLLSDRFSAERPKGSFSTLEIQRTEQGDSAMYLCASSRPRTGFTEAFFGQGTRLTVV.

This clone has only one observation. The rearrangement links TRBV9 to TRBJ1-4; weak D call: TRBD1 (5 bases). Germline V gives CDR1 SGDLS, CDR2 YYNGEE. The CDR3 extends over 15 amino acids. V shed 0 bases and J shed 7 bases, with 13 bases lying between them. CDR3 protein: CASSVGLGVGEKLFF. CDR3 nucleotides: TGTGCCAGCAGCGTAGGTCTAGGGGTGGGTGAAAAACTGTTTTTT. Supplemented by reference TRBV9 and TRBJ1-4, the full variable domain reads DSGVTQTPKHLITATGQRVTLRCSPRSGDLSVYWYQQSLDQGLQFLIQYYNGEERAKGNILERFSAQQFPDLHSELNLSSLELGDSALYFCASSVGLGVGEKLFFGSGTQLSVL.

This chain joins TRBV18 and TRBJ2-1, with TRBD2 matching 7 bases. Germline V CDR1 and CDR2: KGHSH, LQKENI. With V trimmed by 0 bases and J by 5 bases, 4 bases remained unmatched. The CDR3 spans 15 residues. This chain's CDR3 is CASSPPGGWDNEQFF. The DNA for the CDR3 is TGTGCCAGCTCACCACCCGGGGGGTGGGACAATGAGCAGTTCTTC.

V usage is TRBV28 and J usage is TRBJ1-3; D might be TRBD1 (5 bases). Trimming cost V 7 bases and J 0 bases, with 10 bases left between them. Germline CDR1 is MDHEN and CDR2 is SYDVKM. CDR3 length: 14 residues. The CDR3 region has the DNA TGTGCCAGCATATCGGGGGGCTCTGGAAACACCATATATTTT. It specifies CASISGGSGNTIYF.

A few counts support this clone. The chain joins TRBV11-2 to TRBJ1-6, with 10 bases that match TRBD1. The CDR3 covers 15 residues. The germline CDR1 and CDR2 sequences are SGHAT and FQNNGV. V gave up 5 bases and J gave up 6 bases; unmatched junction bases: 4. CDR3 bases: TGTGCCAGCAGCGCTGACAGGGGGCGTAATTCACCCCTCCACTTT. It is translated as CASSADRGRNSPLHF.

V is TRBV6-6 and J is TRBJ1-2; 7 nucleotides align to TRBD1. J gave up 2 bases and V 6 bases, and 6 bases lay outside the gene matches. The CDR3 consists of 14 residues. Germline CDR1 and CDR2: MNHNY and SVGAGI (reference sequence). Here the CDR3 reads CASSIGTANYGYTF. The CDR3 DNA is TGTGCCAGCAGCATAGGGACAGCCAACTATGGCTACACCTTC.

This clone occurred a few times. The rearrangement links TRBV18 to TRBJ1-4; D might be TRBD1 (5 bases). Germline lookup yields CDR1 KGHSH and CDR2 LQKENI. V was cut by 5 bases and J by 2 bases, with 12 bases left in between. CDR3 length: 15 residues. CDR3 nucleotides: TGTGCCAGCTCAACTCGGGGGTCGACTAATGAAAAACTGTTTTTT. It is translated as CASSTRGSTNEKLFF.

The genes are TRBV18 and TRBJ1-1; D uncertain. CDR3 size: 14 residues. V was trimmed by 6 bases and J by 1 base, leaving 12 bases between them. CDR1 is KGHSH, CDR2 LQKENI, per germline. This chain's CDR3 is CASSFGTGNTEAFF. The CDR3, as DNA: TGTGCCAGCTCCTTCGGCACCGGGAACACTGAAGCTTTCTTT.

The rearrangement uses TRBV4-1 and TRBJ2-7, with 7 bases matching TRBD2. CDR3 length equals 14 residues. J was trimmed by 1 base and V by 1 base; bases with no gene match: 1. Germline V CDR1 and CDR2: MGHRA, YSYEKL. CDR3 amino acids: CASSQGGGSYEQYF. CDR3 nucleotide sequence: TGCGCCAGCAGCCAAGGCGGGGGATCCTACGAGCAGTACTTC.

This sequence joins TRBV5-1 and TRBJ2-6; 8 positions agree with TRBD1. The CDR3 length is 17 residues. Germline trimming cut 3 bases from V and 0 bases from J; bases unmatched to any gene: 5. Germline V gene lookup returns CDR1 SGHRS and CDR2 YFSETQ. The chain's CDR3 is CASSSRTGLSGANVLTF. In nucleotides, the CDR3 is TGCGCCAGCAGCTCCCGGACAGGGCTCTCTGGGGCCAACGTCCTGACTTTC.

The chain carries TRBV18 and TRBJ2-7; D call uncertain. V was pared by 5 bases and J by 6 bases, with 8 bases between. The CDR3 loop spans 11 amino acids. Looked up from germline, CDR1 is KGHSH and CDR2 is LQKENI. The CDR3 region is CASSDWGEQYF. The CDR3 DNA is TGTGCCAGCTCAGACTGGGGCGAGCAGTACTTC.

By share of the sample, this clone is large (0.1 to 1%). V gene TRBV7-9 combines with J gene TRBJ1-5; 9 bases are shared with TRBD1. The CDR3 length is 15 residues. CDR1 and CDR2 (germline): SEHNR, FQNEAQ (reference sequence). Germline trimming cut 1 base from V and 3 bases from J; bases unmatched to any gene: 1. As DNA, the CDR3 is TGTGCCAGCAGCTTAGGGGACAGGGTCAATCAGCCCCAGCATTTT. This gives the protein CASSLGDRVNQPQHF.

This clone turned up a few times. The V and J genes are TRBV6-5 and TRBJ1-3, with D unresolved. Looked up from germline, CDR1 is MNHEY and CDR2 is SVGAGI. The CDR3 is 13 residues long. The V and J ends lost 1 base and 7 bases respectively, with 8 bases between them. The CDR3 DNA is TGTGCCAGCAGTTACTTTAAAGGGAACACCATATATTTT. Translated: CASSYFKGNTIYF.

This chain connects TRBV27 to TRBJ2-3, with D possibly matching TRBD1 (6 bases). Trimming took off 2 bases at V and 0 bases at J, with 9 bases between the two ends. CDR1 and CDR2 (germline): MNHEY, SMNVEV (reference sequence). The CDR3 is 15 residues long. The chain's CDR3 is CASSLGGVSTDTQYF. The DNA for the CDR3 is TGTGCCAGCAGTTTAGGGGGCGTCAGCACAGATACGCAGTATTTT.

The chain has TRBV9 and TRBJ1-2, with D uncertain. CDR1 and CDR2 from the germline V gene are SGDLS and YYNGEE. The V end was cut by 0 bases, the J end by 2 bases, with 8 bases between. The CDR3 consists of 14 residues. Written as DNA, the CDR3 is TGTGCCAGCAGCGTAGCCGGCACCAACTATGGCTACACCTTC. It encodes CASSVAGTNYGYTF.

The V call is TRBV7-2, the J call TRBJ2-7; the D is unclear. The CDR3 loop spans 14 amino acids. V lost 1 base and J lost 3, with 10 bases in between. Germline V lookup: CDR1 SGHTA, CDR2 FQGNSA. The CDR3 sequence: CASSLDPSHYEQYF. The CDR3 nucleotides are TGTGCCAGCAGCTTAGACCCCTCCCACTACGAGCAGTACTTC.

This clone was found once. The chain carries TRBV2 and TRBJ2-1; 8 bases align to TRBD1. J gave up 5 bases and V 3 bases, and 6 bases lay outside the gene matches. The CDR3 totals 15 residues. CDR1 and CDR2 (germline): SNHLY, FYNNEI. The CDR3 spells CASSDGQGLDNEQFF. CDR3 DNA: TGTGCCAGCAGTGACGGACAGGGACTGGACAATGAGCAGTTCTTC. Full variable domain (outside the CDR3, taken from reference TRBV2 and TRBJ2-1): EPEVTQTPSHQVTQMGQEVILRCVPISNHLYFYWYRQILGQKVEFLVSFYNNEISEKSEIFDDQFSVERPDGSNFTLKIRSTKLEDSAMYFCASSDGQGLDNEQFFGPGTRLTVL.

J is TRBJ1-5 and V is TRBV5-6; no clear D. This CDR3 has 14 amino acids. Germline CDR1 and CDR2: SGHDT and YYEEEE. Trimming pared 1 base from V and 4 bases from J, leaving 9 bases between. The CDR3 protein is CASSLRPENQPQHF. CDR3 DNA: TGTGCCAGCAGCTTGAGGCCAGAGAATCAGCCCCAGCATTTT.

V and J are TRBV6-1 and TRBJ1-5; D remains unclear. This CDR3 has 13 amino acids. Trimming pared 5 bases from V and 6 bases from J, leaving 11 bases between. Germline-derived CDR1 and CDR2 are MNHNS and SASEGT. CDR3 region: CASSLYGSQPQHF. The CDR3 DNA is TGTGCCAGCAGTCTTTACGGCAGTCAGCCCCAGCATTTT.

The CDR3 DNA reads TGTGCCAGTAGTACCTCCGGACAGCCAACTAATGAAAAACTGTTTTTT. Encoded protein: CASSTSGQPTNEKLFF. The genes are TRBV19 and TRBJ1-4; D might be TRBD1 (6 bases). The V end lost 4 bases, the J end lost 0 bases, and 12 bases lay between the germline ends. This CDR3 is 16 amino acids long. Germline V lookup: CDR1 LNHDA, CDR2 SQIVND (reference sequence).

The V and J genes are TRBV7-2 and TRBJ2-7; D is unclear. Germline CDR1 and CDR2: SGHTA and FQGNSA. This CDR3 has 14 residues. The ends were cut back, 2 bases at V and 1 base at J, with 9 bases in the middle. CDR3 sequence: CASSLQWASYEQYF. The CDR3 DNA reads TGTGCCAGCAGCTTACAATGGGCGTCCTACGAGCAGTACTTC.

This chain joins TRBV6-1 and TRBJ2-7, with 11 bases identical to TRBD2. CDR1 MNHNS and CDR2 SASEGT come from the germline V gene. This CDR3 contains 14 residues. V lost 7 bases to trimming and J lost 2 bases; unmatched junction nucleotides: 4. The CDR3 is CASKRLAGTYEQYF. CDR3 sequence (DNA): TGTGCCAGCAAGAGACTAGCGGGGACCTACGAGCAGTACTTC.

This clone was detected a few times. The chain joins TRBV18 to TRBJ2-1, with 10 bases lining up with TRBD2. Germline V gene sequence: CDR1 KGHSH, CDR2 LQKENI. The CDR3 runs 17 residues. Trimming cost V 1 base and J 10 bases; bases outside gene matches: 13. The CDR3 reads CASSPRNKRGGRSEQFF. In DNA, the CDR3 is TGTGCCAGCTCACCACGAAACAAGCGGGGGGGCCGCTCCGAGCAGTTCTTC.

The CDR3 sequence is CASSFGEAGEQFF. The CDR3 DNA follows: TGTGCCAGCAGCTTTGGAGAAGCTGGTGAGCAGTTCTTC. The chain employs TRBV7-2 and TRBJ2-1; no definite D call. V lost 3 bases, J lost 9 bases, and 12 bases lay in between. CDR3 size: 13 residues. Germline CDR1 SGHTA, CDR2 FQGNSA.

V gene TRBV19 combines with J gene TRBJ1-5; D unclear. CDR1 is LNHDA, CDR2 SQIVND, per germline (reference sequence). There are 17 residues in the CDR3. Trimming left V 4 bases short and J 2 bases short, with 18 bases between. DNA of the CDR3: TGTGCCAGTAGTACCCGCGGGGTTTGGAGGGGCAATCAGCCCCAGCATTTT. Protein: CASSTRGVWRGNQPQHF.